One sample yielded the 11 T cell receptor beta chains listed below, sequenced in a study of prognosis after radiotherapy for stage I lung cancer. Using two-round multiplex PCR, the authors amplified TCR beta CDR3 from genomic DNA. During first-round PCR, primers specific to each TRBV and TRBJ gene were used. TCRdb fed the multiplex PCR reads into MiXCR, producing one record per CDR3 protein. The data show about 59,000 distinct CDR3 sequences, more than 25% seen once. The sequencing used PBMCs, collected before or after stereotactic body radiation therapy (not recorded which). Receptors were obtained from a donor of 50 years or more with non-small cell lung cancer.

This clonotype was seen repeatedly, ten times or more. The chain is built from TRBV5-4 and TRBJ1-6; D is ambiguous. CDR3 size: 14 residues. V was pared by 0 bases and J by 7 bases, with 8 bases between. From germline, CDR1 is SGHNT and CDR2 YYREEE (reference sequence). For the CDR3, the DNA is TGTGCCAGCAGCTTGGCAGGTCAAAATTCACCCCTCCACTTT. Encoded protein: CASSLAGQNSPLHF.

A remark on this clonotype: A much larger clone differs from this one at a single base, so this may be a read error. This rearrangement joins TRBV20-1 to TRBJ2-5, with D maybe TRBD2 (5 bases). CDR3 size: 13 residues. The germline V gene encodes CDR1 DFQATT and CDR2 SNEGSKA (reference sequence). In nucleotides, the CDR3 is TGCAGCGCCCTCGACGGAGGCCGAGAGACCCAGTACTTC. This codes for CSALDGGRETQYF.

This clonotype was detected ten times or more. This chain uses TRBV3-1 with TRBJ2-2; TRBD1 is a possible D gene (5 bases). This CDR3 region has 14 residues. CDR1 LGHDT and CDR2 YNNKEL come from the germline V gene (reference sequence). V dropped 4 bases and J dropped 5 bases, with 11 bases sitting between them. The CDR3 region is CASSPLRTTGELFF. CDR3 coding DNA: TGTGCCAGCAGCCCACTTAGGACAACCGGGGAGCTGTTTTTT. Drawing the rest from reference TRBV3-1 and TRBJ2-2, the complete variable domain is DTAVSQTPKYLVTQMGNDKSIKCEQNLGHDTMYWYKQDSKKFLKIMFSYNNKELIINETVPNRFSPKSPDKAHLNLHINSLELGDSAVYFCASSPLRTTGELFFGEGSRLTVL.

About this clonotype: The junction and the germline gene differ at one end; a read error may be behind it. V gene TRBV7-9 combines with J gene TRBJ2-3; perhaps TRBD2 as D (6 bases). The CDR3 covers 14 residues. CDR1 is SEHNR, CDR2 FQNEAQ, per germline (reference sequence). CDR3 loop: CASGLGDFTDTQYF. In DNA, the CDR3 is TGTGCCAGCGGCTTAGGGGACTTCACAGATACGCAGTATTTT.

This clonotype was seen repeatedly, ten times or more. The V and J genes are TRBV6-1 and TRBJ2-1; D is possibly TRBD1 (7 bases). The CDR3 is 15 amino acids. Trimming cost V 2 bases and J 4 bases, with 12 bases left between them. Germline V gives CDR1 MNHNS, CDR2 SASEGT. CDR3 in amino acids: CASSEQGGGYNEQFF. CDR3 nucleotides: TGTGCCAGCAGTGAACAGGGGGGAGGTTACAATGAGCAGTTCTTC.

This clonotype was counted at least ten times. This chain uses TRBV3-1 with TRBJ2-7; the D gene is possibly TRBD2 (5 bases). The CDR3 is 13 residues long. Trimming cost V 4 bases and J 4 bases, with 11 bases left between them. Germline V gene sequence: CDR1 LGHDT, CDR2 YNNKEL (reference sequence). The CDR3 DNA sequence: TGTGCCAGCAGCCGAGAGGGTAGGTACGAGCAGTACTTC. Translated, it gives CASSREGRYEQYF.

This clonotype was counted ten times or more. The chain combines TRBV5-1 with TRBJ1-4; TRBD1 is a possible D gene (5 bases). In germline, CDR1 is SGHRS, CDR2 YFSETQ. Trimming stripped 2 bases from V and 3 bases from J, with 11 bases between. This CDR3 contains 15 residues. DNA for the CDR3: TGCGCCAGCAGCTTCAGGGTTCTGGCTAATGAAAAACTGTTTTTT. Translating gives CASSFRVLANEKLFF.

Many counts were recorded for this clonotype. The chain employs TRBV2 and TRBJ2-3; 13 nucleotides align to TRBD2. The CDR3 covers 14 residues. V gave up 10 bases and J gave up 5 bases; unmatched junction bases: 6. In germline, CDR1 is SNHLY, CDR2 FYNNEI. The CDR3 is CATKTSGGVDTQYF. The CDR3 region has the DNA TGTGCCACCAAAACTAGCGGGGGGGTAGATACGCAGTATTTT.

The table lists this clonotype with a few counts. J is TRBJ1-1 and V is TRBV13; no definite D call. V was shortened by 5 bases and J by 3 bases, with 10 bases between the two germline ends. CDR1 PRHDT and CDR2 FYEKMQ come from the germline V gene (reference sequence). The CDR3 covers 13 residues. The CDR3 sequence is CASSMVGYTEAFF. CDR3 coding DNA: TGTGCCAGCAGCATGGTGGGCTACACTGAAGCTTTCTTT.

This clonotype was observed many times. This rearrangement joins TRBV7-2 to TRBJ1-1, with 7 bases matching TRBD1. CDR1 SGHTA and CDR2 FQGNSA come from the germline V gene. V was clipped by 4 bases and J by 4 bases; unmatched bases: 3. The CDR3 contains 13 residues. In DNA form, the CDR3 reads TGTGCCAGCAGCTACAGGGGATCCACTGAAGCTTTCTTT. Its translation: CASSYRGSTEAFF.

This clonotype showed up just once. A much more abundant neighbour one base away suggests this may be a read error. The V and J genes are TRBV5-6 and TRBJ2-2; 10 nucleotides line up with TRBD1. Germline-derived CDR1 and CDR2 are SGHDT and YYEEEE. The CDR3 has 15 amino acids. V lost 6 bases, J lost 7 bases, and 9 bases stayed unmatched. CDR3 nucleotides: TGTGCCAGCATCCCCGGGACAGGGGTTAACGGGGAGCTGTTTTTT. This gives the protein CASIPGTGVNGELFF.